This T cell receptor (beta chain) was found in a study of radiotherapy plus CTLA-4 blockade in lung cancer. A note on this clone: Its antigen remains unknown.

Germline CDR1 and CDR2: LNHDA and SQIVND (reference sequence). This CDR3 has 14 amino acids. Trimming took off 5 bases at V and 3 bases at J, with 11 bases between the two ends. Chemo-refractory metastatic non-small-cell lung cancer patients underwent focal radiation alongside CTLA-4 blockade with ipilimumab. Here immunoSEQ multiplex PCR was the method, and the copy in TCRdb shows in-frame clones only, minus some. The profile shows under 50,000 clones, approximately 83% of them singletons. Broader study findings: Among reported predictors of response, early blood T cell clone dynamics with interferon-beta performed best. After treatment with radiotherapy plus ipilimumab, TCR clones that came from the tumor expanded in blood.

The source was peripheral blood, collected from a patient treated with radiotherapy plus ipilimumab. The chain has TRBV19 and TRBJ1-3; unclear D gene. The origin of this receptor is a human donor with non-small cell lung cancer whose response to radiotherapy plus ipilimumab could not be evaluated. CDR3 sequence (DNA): TGTGCCAGTAGTGCGGGGAATGGTGGAAACACCATATATTTT. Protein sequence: CASSAGNGGNTIYF.